This T cell receptor beta chain was retrieved from a study of Ad26.COV2.S vaccination and SARS-CoV-2 variants. Study as a whole: The Ad26.COV2.S arm of the COV1001 trial was where the donor was placed.

Treatment reported: over 15 received Ad26.COV2.S at low or high dose, single or two shots; about 5 received placebo; per-sample allocation not given. Specimens were obtained on day 63 following the first vaccine or placebo injection. The sample came from a Boston adult aged 18-55 years. The data were produced by immunoSEQ multiplex PCR, yet TCRdb's version contains in-frame clones alone and is incomplete. Here the sample spans about 480,000 clones, about 83% being singletons. CDR1 MDHEN and CDR2 SYDVKM come from the germline V gene. V lost 7 bases, J lost 0 bases, and 7 bases stayed unmatched. CDR3 length: 16 amino acids.

Sequencing was performed on peripheral blood, taken in a trial of Ad26.COV2.S vaccine versus placebo. The J gene is TRBJ2-1, the V gene TRBV28; 9 nucleotides line up with TRBD2. The sequence was obtained from a person aged 18-65 years who received the Ad26.COV2.S COVID-19 vaccine or a placebo. As DNA, the CDR3 is TGTGCCAGCAAGAATAGCGGGAGCAGCTCCTACAATGAGCAGTTCTTC. This gives the protein CASKNSGSSSYNEQFF.